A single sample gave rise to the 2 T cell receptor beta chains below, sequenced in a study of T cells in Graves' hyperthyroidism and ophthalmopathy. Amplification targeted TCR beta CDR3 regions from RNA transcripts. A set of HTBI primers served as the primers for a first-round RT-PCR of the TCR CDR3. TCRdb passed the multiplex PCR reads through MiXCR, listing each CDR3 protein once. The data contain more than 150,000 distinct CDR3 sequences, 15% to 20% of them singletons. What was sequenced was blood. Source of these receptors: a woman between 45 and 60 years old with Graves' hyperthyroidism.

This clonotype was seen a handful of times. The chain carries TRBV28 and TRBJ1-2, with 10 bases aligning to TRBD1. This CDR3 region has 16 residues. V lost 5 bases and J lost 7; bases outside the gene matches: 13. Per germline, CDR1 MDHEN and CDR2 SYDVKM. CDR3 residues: CASSHRTGQGGLGYTF. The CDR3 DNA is TGTGCCAGCAGTCACAGGACAGGACAGGGGGGCCTTGGCTACACCTTC.

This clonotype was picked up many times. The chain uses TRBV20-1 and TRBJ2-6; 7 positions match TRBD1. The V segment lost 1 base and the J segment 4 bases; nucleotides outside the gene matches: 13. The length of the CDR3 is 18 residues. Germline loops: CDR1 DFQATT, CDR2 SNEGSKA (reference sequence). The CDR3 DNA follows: TGCAGTGCTAGAGTTCGTGGGAACACAGGGGCCGGGGCCAACGTCCTGACTTTC. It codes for CSARVRGNTGAGANVLTF.